This note documents a single TCR beta chain sequence. Its specificity is unknown. At one end the junction does not follow the germline gene, possibly because of a read error. Patients underwent thyroid surgery, and none had received any treatment before it. These data originate in a study of metastatic and nonmetastatic thyroid tumors. Study as a whole: Across peripheral blood and tumor or nodule tissue samples taken from malignant and benign thyroid patients, the repertoires were compared with one another. Study-wide findings and caveats: Benign nodules were reported to have significantly lower TCR beta diversity than malignant thyroid tumors, in blood and tumor.

CDR3 length equals 13 residues. Germline CDR1 reads SGHRS; CDR2 reads YFSETQ. The authors' processing: Using the CDR3 differences seen across clinicopathological groups, the authors built a distant-metastasis classifier for papillary thyroid cancer, which was meant to discriminate distant-metastatic patients. With MiXCR, TCRdb reprocessed the PCR reads. The V and J calls shown here were made by TCRdb, not taken from the authors' results. The sample lists around 37,000 clones, approximately 25% occurring once. The sequence came from a female donor with papillary thyroid cancer or a benign thyroid nodule (not recorded which). Some clones in this sample may be carry-over from other donors' samples. V gene TRBV5-1 combines with J gene TRBJ1-1; D is possibly TRBD1 (5 bases). The sequenced sample consisted of tumor tissue. CDR3 in DNA: TGCGCCAGCATCTTGGCAGGGAACACTGAATCTTTCTTT. Its translation: CASILAGNTESFF.